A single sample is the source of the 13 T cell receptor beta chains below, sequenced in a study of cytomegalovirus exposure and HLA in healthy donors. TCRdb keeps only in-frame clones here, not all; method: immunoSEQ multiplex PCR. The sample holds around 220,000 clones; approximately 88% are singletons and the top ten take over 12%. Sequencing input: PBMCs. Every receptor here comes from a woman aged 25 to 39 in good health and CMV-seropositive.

CDR3 nucleotides: TGTGCCAGCAGTTCAAGACCCGGAGAATATGAAGCTTTCTTT. Translation gives CASSSRPGEYEAFF. The chain recombines TRBV6-1 with TRBJ1-1; no clear D gene. Germline-derived CDR1 and CDR2 are MNHNS and SASEGT. The CDR3 extends over 14 amino acids. V was pared by 5 bases and J by 7 bases, with 17 bases between.

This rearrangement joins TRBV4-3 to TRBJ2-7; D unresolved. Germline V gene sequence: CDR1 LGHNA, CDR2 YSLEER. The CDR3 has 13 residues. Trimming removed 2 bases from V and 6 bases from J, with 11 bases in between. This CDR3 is CASSQTLVGEQYF. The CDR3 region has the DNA TGCGCCAGCAGCCAAACATTAGTTGGCGAGCAGTACTTC.

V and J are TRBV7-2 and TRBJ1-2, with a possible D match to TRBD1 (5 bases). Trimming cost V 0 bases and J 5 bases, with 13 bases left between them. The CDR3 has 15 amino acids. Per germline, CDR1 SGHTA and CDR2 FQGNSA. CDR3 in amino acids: CASSLARQGGYGYTF. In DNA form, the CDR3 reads TGTGCCAGCAGCTTAGCAAGGCAGGGAGGGTATGGCTACACCTTC.

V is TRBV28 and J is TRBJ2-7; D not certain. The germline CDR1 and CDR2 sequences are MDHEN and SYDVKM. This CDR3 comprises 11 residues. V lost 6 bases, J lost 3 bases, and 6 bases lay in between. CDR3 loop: CASRVRYEQYF. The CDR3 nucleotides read TGTGCCAGCAGGGTCCGCTACGAGCAGTACTTC. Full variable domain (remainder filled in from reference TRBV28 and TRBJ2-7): DVKVTQSSRYLVKRTGEKVFLECVQDMDHENMFWYRQDPGLGLRLIYFSYDVKMKEKGDIPEGYSVSREKKERFSLILESASTNQTSMYLCASRVRYEQYFGPGTRLTVT.

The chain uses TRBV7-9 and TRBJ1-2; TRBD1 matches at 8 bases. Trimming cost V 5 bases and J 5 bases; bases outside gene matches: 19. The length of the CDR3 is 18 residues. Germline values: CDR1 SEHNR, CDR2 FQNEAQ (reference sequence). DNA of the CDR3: TGTGCCAGCAGCCCCACGGGACAGGCCCGTTCCCCCGGATATGGCTACACCTTC. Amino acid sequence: CASSPTGQARSPGYGYTF.

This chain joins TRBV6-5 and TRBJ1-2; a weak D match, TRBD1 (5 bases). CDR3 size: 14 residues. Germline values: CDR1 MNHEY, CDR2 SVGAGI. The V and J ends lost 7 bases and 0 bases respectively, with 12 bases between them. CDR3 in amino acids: CASKATATNYGYTF. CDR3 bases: TGTGCCAGCAAAGCGACAGCCACTAACTATGGCTACACCTTC.

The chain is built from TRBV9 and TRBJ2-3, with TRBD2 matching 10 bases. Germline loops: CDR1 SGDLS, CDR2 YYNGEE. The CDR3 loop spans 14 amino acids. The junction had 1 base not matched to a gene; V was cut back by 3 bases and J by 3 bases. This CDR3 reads CASSATSGTDTQYF. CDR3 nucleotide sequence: TGTGCCAGCAGCGCGACTAGCGGGACAGATACGCAGTATTTT. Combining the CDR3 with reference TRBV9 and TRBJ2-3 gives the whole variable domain DSGVTQTPKHLITATGQRVTLRCSPRSGDLSVYWYQQSLDQGLQFLIQYYNGEERAKGNILERFSAQQFPDLHSELNLSSLELGDSALYFCASSATSGTDTQYFGPGTRLTVL.

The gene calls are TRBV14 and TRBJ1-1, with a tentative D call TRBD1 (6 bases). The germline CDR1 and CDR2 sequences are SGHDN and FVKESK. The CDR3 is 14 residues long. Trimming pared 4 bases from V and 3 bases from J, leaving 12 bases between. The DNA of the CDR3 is TGTGCCAGCAGCCGTAACAGGGTGGACACTGAAGCTTTCTTT. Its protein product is CASSRNRVDTEAFF.

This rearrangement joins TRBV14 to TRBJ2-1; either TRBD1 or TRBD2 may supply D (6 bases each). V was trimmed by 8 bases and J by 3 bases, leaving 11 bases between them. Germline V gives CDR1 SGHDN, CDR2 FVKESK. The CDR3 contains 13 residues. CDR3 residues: CASWGDNYNEQFF. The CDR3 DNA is TGTGCCAGCTGGGGGGACAACTACAATGAGCAGTTCTTC.

CDR3 region: CATRPGTGGIAEAFF. CDR3 bases: TGTGCCACTAGACCCGGGACAGGGGGCATCGCTGAAGCTTTCTTT. V is TRBV27 and J is TRBJ1-1; 12 bases are shared with TRBD1. Germline V lookup: CDR1 MNHEY, CDR2 SMNVEV (reference sequence). V shed 10 bases, J shed 6 bases, and the junction held 12 bases outside the gene matches. CDR3 length: 15 residues.

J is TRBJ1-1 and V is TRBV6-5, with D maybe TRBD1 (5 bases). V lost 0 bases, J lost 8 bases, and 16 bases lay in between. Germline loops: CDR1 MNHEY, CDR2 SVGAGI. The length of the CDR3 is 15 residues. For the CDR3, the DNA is TGTGCCAGCAGTTACTCGATAAAGGGGAACATAGAAGCTTTCTTT. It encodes CASSYSIKGNIEAFF.

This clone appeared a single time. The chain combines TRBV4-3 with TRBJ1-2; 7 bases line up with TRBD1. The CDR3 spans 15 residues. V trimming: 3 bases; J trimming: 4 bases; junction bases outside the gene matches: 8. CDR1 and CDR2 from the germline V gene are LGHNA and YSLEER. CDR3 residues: CASSQQDRTVYGYTF. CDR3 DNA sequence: TGCGCCAGCAGCCAGCAGGACAGGACTGTCTATGGCTACACCTTC.

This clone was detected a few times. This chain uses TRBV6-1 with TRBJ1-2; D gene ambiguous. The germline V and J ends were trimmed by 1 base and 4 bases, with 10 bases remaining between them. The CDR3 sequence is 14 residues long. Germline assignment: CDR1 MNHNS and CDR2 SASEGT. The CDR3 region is CASSEEPRVYGYTF. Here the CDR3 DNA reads TGTGCCAGCAGTGAAGAACCCCGGGTCTATGGCTACACCTTC.